The 20 T cell receptor beta chains below were found in one sample sequenced in a study of Ad26.COV2.S vaccination and SARS-CoV-2 variants. The treatment: 19 received Ad26.COV2.S at low or high dose, single or two shots; 5 received placebo; per-sample allocation not given. Repertoires come from day 63 after the first vaccine or placebo injection. Sequencing was performed with immunoSEQ multiplex PCR; in TCRdb, only in-frame clones are kept and a portion is missing. The sample has about 400,000 clones, approximately 89% seen once. The specimen comprised peripheral blood, sampled in a trial of Ad26.COV2.S vaccine versus placebo. The receptors come from a person between 18 and 60 years old who received the Ad26.COV2.S COVID-19 vaccine or a placebo.

The gene calls are TRBV5-6 and TRBJ1-1; D perhaps matches TRBD1 (5 bases). The CDR3 is made up of 14 amino acids. Trimming pared 5 bases from V and 1 base from J, leaving 12 bases between. Per the germline V gene, CDR1 is SGHDT and CDR2 is YYEEEE. CDR3 loop: CASSPGTANTEAFF. DNA of the CDR3: TGTGCCAGCAGTCCCGGGACTGCGAACACTGAAGCTTTCTTT.

The genes are TRBV4-3 and TRBJ2-1; perhaps TRBD1 as D (5 bases). The CDR3 sequence is 13 residues long. V lost 0 bases and J lost 15, with 15 bases in between. The V gene's germline CDR1 is LGHNA and CDR2 YSLEER. Here the CDR3 reads CASSQDLTGSTFF. CDR3 nucleotide sequence: TGCGCCAGCAGCCAAGATCTCACAGGTAGTACGTTCTTC.

This sequence joins TRBV11-2 and TRBJ2-1; 10 bases map to TRBD1. Germline assignment: CDR1 SGHAT and CDR2 FQNNGV. With V trimmed by 3 bases and J by 6 bases, 2 bases remained unmatched. The CDR3 extends over 14 amino acids. CDR3 nucleotide sequence: TGTGCCAGCAGCTTCGGGACAGGGGTCAATGAGCAGTTCTTC. Amino acid sequence: CASSFGTGVNEQFF.

The rearrangement uses TRBV4-1 and TRBJ1-2; no reliable D call. There are 15 residues in the CDR3. Trimming cost V 1 base and J 8 bases, with 17 bases left between them. CDR1 and CDR2 (germline): MGHRA, YSYEKL. The CDR3 DNA reads TGCGCCAGCAGCCAAGGGGTTCGGGCGTCTTTAGGCTACACCTTC. As protein: CASSQGVRASLGYTF.

V and J are TRBV19 and TRBJ2-3; TRBD1 agrees at 8 bases. V shed 7 bases, J shed 3 bases, and the junction held 15 bases outside the gene matches. The length of the CDR3 is 17 residues. Germline loops: CDR1 LNHDA, CDR2 SQIVND (reference sequence). The CDR3 sequence: CASTPEIWTGYTDTQYF. The DNA of the CDR3 is TGTGCCAGTACCCCTGAGATTTGGACAGGGTATACAGATACGCAGTATTTT.

The chain recombines TRBV6-2 or TRBV6-3 with TRBJ1-2, with unresolved D. The CDR3 spans 18 residues. Trimming took off 5 bases at V and 1 base at J, with 23 bases between the two ends. Germline CDR1 MNHEY, CDR2 SVGEGT. CDR3 nucleotide sequence: TGTGCCAGCAGTCCCTGGATGAGCGGGGTCGTCAGTAACTATGGCTACACCTTC. Translated: CASSPWMSGVVSNYGYTF.

A note on this clone: Additional DNA sequences in this sample encode the identical CDR3. This rearrangement joins TRBV5-6 to TRBJ1-2, with D uncertain. This CDR3 spans 11 amino acids. Germline CDR1 reads SGHDT; CDR2 reads YYEEEE. Trimming left V 4 bases short and J 3 bases short, with 4 bases between. The CDR3 reads CASSLDYGYTF. CDR3 sequence (DNA): TGTGCCAGCAGCCTCGACTATGGCTACACCTTC.

Only a few counts were recorded for this clone. This chain links TRBV20-1 with TRBJ1-4; tentatively, D is TRBD1 (5 bases). CDR1 and CDR2 (germline): DFQATT, SNEGSKA (reference sequence). V lost 7 bases to trimming and J lost 7 bases, with 7 bases between them. The CDR3 is 10 residues long. The CDR3 region is CSVGGEKLFF. The CDR3 coding sequence is TGCAGTGTCGGGGGTGAAAAACTGTTTTTT.

The chain is built from TRBV4-2 and TRBJ2-1; 8 bases map to TRBD2. In germline, CDR1 is LGHNA, CDR2 YNFKEQ. The CDR3 has 14 residues. The ends lost 0 bases at V and 11 bases at J; junction bases unmatched: 6. CDR3: CASSQDPAGDKQFF. The CDR3, as DNA: TGTGCCAGCAGCCAAGATCCAGCGGGGGATAAGCAGTTCTTC.

DNA for the CDR3: TGTGCCAGCAGCTTAGCATTGAGGGGGACCTCCTACAATGAGCAGTTCTTC. Translated: CASSLALRGTSYNEQFF. V usage is TRBV7-8 and J usage is TRBJ2-1; possible D gene TRBD1, 6 bases. Per the germline V gene, CDR1 is SGHVS and CDR2 is FQNEAQ. This CDR3 contains 17 residues. Trimming left V 0 bases short and J 0 bases short, with 12 bases between.

This chain connects TRBV7-2 to TRBJ2-5, with D hard to call. CDR1 SGHTA and CDR2 FQGNSA come from the germline V gene. The CDR3 sequence is 13 residues long. Trimming took 5 bases from V and 2 from J, leaving 9 bases between them. For the CDR3, the DNA is TGTGCCAGCAGCCAGTCAGTTCAAGAGACCCAGTACTTC. It yields the protein CASSQSVQETQYF.

The chain couples TRBV27 to TRBJ2-7; D possibly matches TRBD1 or TRBD2 (6 bases each). V lost 5 bases, J lost 4 bases, and 21 bases lay in between. This CDR3 comprises 16 residues. CDR1 MNHEY and CDR2 SMNVEV come from the germline V gene (reference sequence). The CDR3 loop reads CASSIRGTSPPYEQYF. DNA of the CDR3: TGTGCCAGCAGTATTCGGGGGACAAGTCCCCCTTACGAGCAGTACTTC.

This chain links TRBV24-1 with TRBJ2-5; D not resolved. Trimming removed 9 bases at V and 5 bases at J, with 18 bases between. Germline loops: CDR1 KGHDR, CDR2 SFDVKD. The CDR3 consists of 14 residues. The CDR3 reads CATQSSTPGETQYF. The DNA for the CDR3 is TGTGCCACCCAGTCGTCCACACCCGGGGAGACCCAGTACTTC.

The chain links TRBV10-3 to TRBJ2-6; no definite D call. The CDR3 contains 14 residues. The germline V gene encodes CDR1 ENHRY and CDR2 SYGVKD. Trimming took off 3 bases at V and 2 bases at J, with 5 bases between the two ends. The CDR3 spells CAISDQPGANVLTF. CDR3 DNA sequence: TGTGCCATCAGTGACCAGCCTGGGGCCAACGTCCTGACTTTC.

This clone has a single count. The chain couples TRBV7-3 to TRBJ2-7, with 7 bases fitting TRBD2. Per the germline V gene, CDR1 is SGHTA and CDR2 is FQGTGA. The CDR3 has 13 amino acids. J was trimmed by 5 bases and V by 2 bases; bases with no gene match: 3. The DNA of the CDR3 is TGTGCCAGCAGCTTAGGGAGGGAACACGAGCAGTACTTC. Amino acids: CASSLGREHEQYF.

The V and J genes are TRBV28 and TRBJ2-4; D uncertain. Trimming cost V 4 bases and J 0 bases, with 13 bases left between them. The germline CDR1 and CDR2 sequences are MDHEN and SYDVKM. The CDR3 extends over 16 amino acids. The CDR3 spells CASSWYSDGAKNIQYF. Written as DNA, the CDR3 is TGTGCCAGCAGTTGGTATTCGGACGGAGCCAAAAACATTCAGTACTTC.

This clone was found once. The chain uses TRBV30 and TRBJ2-3; TRBD2 agrees at 8 bases. Germline trimming cut 3 bases from V and 4 bases from J; bases unmatched to any gene: 12. Germline CDR1 and CDR2: GTSNPN and SVGIG (reference sequence). This CDR3 spans 16 amino acids. The CDR3 loop reads CAWRRAGALAADTQYF. CDR3 DNA sequence: TGTGCCTGGAGAAGAGCGGGAGCCCTCGCGGCAGATACGCAGTATTTT.

The chain recombines TRBV19 with TRBJ2-1; tentatively, D is TRBD1 or TRBD2 (5 bases each). This CDR3 contains 15 residues. Trimming removed 6 bases from V and 4 bases from J, with 16 bases in between. Per germline, CDR1 LNHDA and CDR2 SQIVND (reference sequence). The CDR3 nucleotides read TGTGCCAGTAGGACCGGGGCGGCGAGGTACAATGAGCAGTTCTTC. Residues: CASRTGAARYNEQFF.

The chain links TRBV21-1 to TRBJ1-1; the table names TRBD1, a call not compared with the DNA. TRBV21-1 is shown as a pseudogene. CDR3 length equals 15 residues. CDR3 amino acids: CASSNGIPGDTEAFF. The CDR3 DNA sequence: TGTGCCAGCAGCAACGGAATCCCAGGGGACACTGAAGCTTTCTTT.

The chain carries TRBV7-5 and TRBJ2-1; TRBD2, the table's D call, was not compared with the DNA. TRBV7-5 represents a pseudogene. This CDR3 has 15 amino acids. The CDR3 sequence: CVRSDSGSWYNEQFF. The CDR3 DNA reads as TGTGTCAGAAGCGATAGCGGGAGTTGGTACAATGAGCAGTTCTTC.